This T cell receptor (beta chain) was documented in a study of T cell changes during pregnancy in multiple sclerosis. CDR3 size: 15 residues. After removal of 2 bases from V and 5 bases from J, the junction contained 7 bases not matched to a gene. The germline gives CDR1 LNHNV, CDR2 YYDKDF (reference sequence). Here immunoSEQ multiplex PCR was the method, and the copy in TCRdb shows in-frame clones only, minus some. The sample records about 49,000 clones, 90% being singletons. The material was peripheral blood, obtained after pregnancy. The TCR sequence derives from a female donor in good health, enrolled as a control in a pregnancy study. The chain has TRBV15 and TRBJ2-7, with 9 bases identical to TRBD1. The CDR3: CATSRPGQGINEQYF. The CDR3 nucleotides read TGTGCCACCAGCAGACCGGGACAGGGAATTAACGAGCAGTACTTC.